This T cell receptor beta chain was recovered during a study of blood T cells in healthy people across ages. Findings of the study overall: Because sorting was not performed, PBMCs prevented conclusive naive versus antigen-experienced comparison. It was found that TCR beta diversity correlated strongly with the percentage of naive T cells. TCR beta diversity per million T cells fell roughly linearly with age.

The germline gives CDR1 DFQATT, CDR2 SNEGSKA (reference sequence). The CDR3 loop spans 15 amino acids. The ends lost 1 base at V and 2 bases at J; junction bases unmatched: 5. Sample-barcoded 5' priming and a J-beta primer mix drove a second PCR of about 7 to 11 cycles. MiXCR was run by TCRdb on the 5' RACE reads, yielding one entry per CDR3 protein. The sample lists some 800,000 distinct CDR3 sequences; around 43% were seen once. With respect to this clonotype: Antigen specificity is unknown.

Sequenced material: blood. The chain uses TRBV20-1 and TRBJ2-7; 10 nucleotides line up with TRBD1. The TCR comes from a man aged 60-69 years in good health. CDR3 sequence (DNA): TGCAGTGCTAGAGCGGGACAGGGGAAAACCTACGAGCAGTACTTC. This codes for CSARAGQGKTYEQYF.